The 17 T cell receptor beta chains listed next were all sequenced from one sample in a study of CD8 T cell repertoires and HIV-1 epitope variants. Clones were sequenced by immunoSEQ multiplex PCR, and TCRdb holds only the in-frame ones, with some missing. The sample gives approximately 1,100 clones, over 65% of which show up once; around two fifths is in the top ten. These receptors are not linked to any known antigen. The specimen was cultured CD8+ T cells derived from PBMCs. The receptors were gathered from a male donor with HIV.

This chain links TRBV7-9 with TRBJ1-2, with 7 bases aligning to TRBD1. This CDR3 has 15 residues. Germline CDR1 reads SEHNR; CDR2 reads FQNEAQ (reference sequence). After removal of 4 bases from V and 3 bases from J, the junction contained 8 bases not matched to a gene. In nucleotides, the CDR3 is TGTGCCAGCAGCTCCCAACAGGGGAAGGACTATGGCTACACCTTC. Amino acids: CASSSQQGKDYGYTF.

This chain uses TRBV9 with TRBJ2-7; 7 bases match TRBD2. The junction had 7 bases not matched to a gene; V was cut back by 7 bases and J by 0 bases. The CDR3 has 14 residues. CDR1 is SGDLS and CDR2 is YYNGEE in the germline V gene. CDR3 bases: TGTGCCAGCTCCCCGGGGGGTAGCTCCTACGAGCAGTACTTC. Protein: CASSPGGSSYEQYF.

This chain joins TRBV28 and TRBJ1-1; D remains unclear. V was clipped by 10 bases and J by 5 bases, with 20 bases between them. The V gene's germline CDR1 is MDHEN and CDR2 SYDVKM. The CDR3 covers 14 residues. DNA of the CDR3: TGTGCCATCAGCCCCTGGGATCCCAAAACTGAAGCTTTCTTT. It translates to CAISPWDPKTEAFF.

The chain employs TRBV10-1 and TRBJ1-5, with TRBD1 identical over 7 bases. CDR1 is WNHNN, CDR2 SYGVQD, per germline (reference sequence). The CDR3 length is 15 residues. CDR3 nucleotides: TGCGGCCGGAGGACAGGTTTCGCCCATAATCAGCCCCAGCATTTT. It codes for CGRRTGFAHNQPQHF.

The rearrangement uses TRBV4-1 and TRBJ2-7, with 11 bases that match TRBD2. Per the germline V gene, CDR1 is MGHRA and CDR2 is YSYEKL. The trim removed 4 bases at V and 2 bases at J, leaving 13 bases unmatched. CDR3 size: 18 residues. DNA for the CDR3: TGCGCCAGCAGCCCCCGACTCTTGACTAGCGGGAACACCTACGAGCAGTACTTC. Encoded protein: CASSPRLLTSGNTYEQYF.

CDR3 bases: TGTGCCAGCAGTGAGGCCCCTGGCGATGAGCAGTTCTTC. This gives the protein CASSEAPGDEQFF. The V gene is TRBV2, the J gene TRBJ2-1; no reliable D call. The germline V gene encodes CDR1 SNHLY and CDR2 FYNNEI. The CDR3 sequence is 13 residues long. Trimming left V 3 bases short and J 8 bases short, with 11 bases between.

The chain has TRBV29-1 and TRBJ2-2; D not resolved. Germline V gene lookup returns CDR1 SQVTM and CDR2 ANQGSEA. This CDR3 spans 14 amino acids. Trimming took 4 bases from V and 1 from J, leaving 10 bases between them. The chain's CDR3 is CSVVGNLNTGELFF. The DNA for the CDR3 is TGCAGCGTTGTCGGAAACCTGAACACCGGGGAGCTGTTTTTT.

V is TRBV9 and J is TRBJ1-1; possible D gene TRBD1, 6 bases. CDR3 length: 11 residues. V lost 7 bases and J 5 bases, leaving 9 bases between the germline ends. Germline CDR1 is SGDLS and CDR2 is YYNGEE. The CDR3 protein is CASRRGTEAFF. The CDR3 DNA is TGTGCCAGCCGGAGGGGGACTGAAGCTTTCTTT.

Here the CDR3 DNA reads TGTGCCAGCAGCTTCCTTTCCGGGGTCGAATCCTACAATGAGCAGTTCTTC. Protein sequence: CASSFLSGVESYNEQFF. V usage is TRBV7-3 and J usage is TRBJ2-1; D is possibly TRBD2 (5 bases). Germline assignment: CDR1 SGHTA and CDR2 FQGTGA. V lost 3 bases and J lost 1, with 16 bases in between. The CDR3 has 17 amino acids.

This clone was recorded once. The CDR3 DNA sequence: TGTGCCAGCAGCGATGGGGGAGGGGATCAGGGTAGAGGCTACACCTTC. It translates to CASSDGGGDQGRGYTF. The genes are TRBV7-3 and TRBJ1-2, with D maybe TRBD1 (5 bases). Germline loops: CDR1 SGHTA, CDR2 FQGTGA. The CDR3 covers 16 residues. The germline V and J ends were trimmed by 5 bases and 8 bases, with 24 bases remaining between them.

For the CDR3, the DNA is TGTGCCAGCAGTCCCCTAAGTTACAATGAGCAGTTCTTC. Its translation: CASSPLSYNEQFF. V usage is TRBV27 and J usage is TRBJ2-1; no definite D call. The CDR3 consists of 13 residues. Germline assignment: CDR1 MNHEY and CDR2 SMNVEV (reference sequence). The germline V and J ends were trimmed by 5 bases and 4 bases, with 9 bases remaining between them.

The gene calls are TRBV9 and TRBJ1-2, with D hard to call. The CDR3 runs 17 residues. Germline V gene lookup returns CDR1 SGDLS and CDR2 YYNGEE. Trimming pared 1 base from V and 6 bases from J, leaving 22 bases between. The CDR3 sequence: CASSVRSPGEGSDGYTF. CDR3 nucleotides: TGTGCCAGCAGCGTAAGGTCCCCGGGTGAGGGATCAGATGGCTACACCTTC.

The chain combines TRBV25-1 with TRBJ2-1; D ambiguous. This CDR3 has 11 residues. Germline V gene sequence: CDR1 MGHDK, CDR2 SYGVNS. Trimming stripped 5 bases from V and 5 bases from J, with 4 bases between. CDR3 bases: TGTGCCAGCAGTCCGAACAATGAGCAGTTCTTC. Translation gives CASSPNNEQFF.

By share, this clone ranks as large. The chain is built from TRBV25-1 and TRBJ2-2, with 7 bases aligning to TRBD1. Germline CDR1 is MGHDK and CDR2 is SYGVNS. V was clipped by 3 bases and J by 4 bases; unmatched bases: 2. This CDR3 contains 14 residues. The DNA for the CDR3 is TGTGCCAGCAGTGACGGGACAGCCACCGGGGAGCTGTTTTTT. Translated, it gives CASSDGTATGELFF.

This chain joins TRBV19 and TRBJ2-7; no clear D. The germline V gene encodes CDR1 LNHDA and CDR2 SQIVND (reference sequence). This CDR3 has 14 amino acids. V gave up 3 bases and J gave up 3 bases, with 12 bases separating them. CDR3 residues: CASSIGWVGYEQYF. In nucleotides, the CDR3 is TGTGCCAGTAGTATTGGATGGGTCGGCTACGAGCAGTACTTC. The variable domain in full, completed from reference TRBV19 and TRBJ2-7, reads DGGITQSPKYLFRKEGQNVTLSCEQNLNHDAMYWYRQDPGQGLRLIYYSQIVNDFQKGDIAEGYSVSREKKESFPLTVTSAQKNPTAFYLCASSIGWVGYEQYFGPGTRLTVT.

The chain joins TRBV9 to TRBJ2-1, with 14 bases fitting TRBD2. Germline V gene sequence: CDR1 SGDLS, CDR2 YYNGEE. Trimming took 0 bases from V and 4 from J; bases not matched to a gene: 3. The CDR3 loop spans 17 amino acids. The CDR3 DNA follows: TGTGCCAGCAGCGTAGAGGGACTAGCGGGGGAATACAATGAGCAGTTCTTC. Protein: CASSVEGLAGEYNEQFF.

This chain connects TRBV28 to TRBJ1-5; a weak D match, TRBD1 (6 bases). Germline lookup yields CDR1 MDHEN and CDR2 SYDVKM. With 4 bases removed from V and 4 bases from J, the gap between germline ends came to 14 bases. CDR3 length: 15 amino acids. DNA of the CDR3: TGTGCCAGCAGTTCCGAAAGGACAGTGAATCAGCCCCAGCATTTT. It specifies CASSSERTVNQPQHF.